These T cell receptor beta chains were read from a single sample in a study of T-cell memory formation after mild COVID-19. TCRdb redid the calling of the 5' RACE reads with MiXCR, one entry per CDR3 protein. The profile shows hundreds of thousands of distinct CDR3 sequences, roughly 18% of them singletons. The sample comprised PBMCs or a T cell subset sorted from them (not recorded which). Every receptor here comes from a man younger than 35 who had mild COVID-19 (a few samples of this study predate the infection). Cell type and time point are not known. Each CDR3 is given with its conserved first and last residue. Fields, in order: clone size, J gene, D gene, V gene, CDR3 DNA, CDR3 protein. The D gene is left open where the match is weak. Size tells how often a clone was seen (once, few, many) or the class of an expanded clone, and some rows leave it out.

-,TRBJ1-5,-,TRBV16,TGTGCCAGCAGCCAATCTTCGGGGGGTCAGCCCCAGCATTTT,CASSQSSGGQPQHF
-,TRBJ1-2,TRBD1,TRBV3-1,TGTGCCAGCAGCCTCGGGACAGGTGTGAACAACTATGGCTACACCTTC,CASSLGTGVNNYGYTF
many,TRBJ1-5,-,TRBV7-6,TGTGCCAGCAGCTTAGCGCCAGGGGTTCAGCCCCAGCATTTT,CASSLAPGVQPQHF
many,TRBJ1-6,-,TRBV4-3,TGCGCCAGCAGCCAAGATGGGCCGGGCTATAATTCACCCCTCCACTTT,CASSQDGPGYNSPLHF
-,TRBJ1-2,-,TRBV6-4,TGTGCCAGCGTCAGCGGGTATGGCTACACCTTC,CASVSGYGYTF
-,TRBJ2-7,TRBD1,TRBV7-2,TGTGCCAGCAGCTTTCCGGACAGGGGGGACTACGAGCAGTACTTC,CASSFPDRGDYEQYF
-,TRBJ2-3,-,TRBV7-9,TGTGCCAGCAGCTCTAGCTCCCCAGATACGCAGTATTTT,CASSSSSPDTQYF
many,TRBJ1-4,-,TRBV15,TGTGCCACCAGCACAGACACAGCTCGAAAACTGTTTTTT,CATSTDTARKLFF
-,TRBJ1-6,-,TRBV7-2,TGTGCCAGCAGCCGACGAGTTGAGAATTCACCCCTCCACTTT,CASSRRVENSPLHF
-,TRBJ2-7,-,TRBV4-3,TGCGCCAGCAGCCAAGACTCTTCCCTCAGCTACGAGCAGTACTTC,CASSQDSSLSYEQYF
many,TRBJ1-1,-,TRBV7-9,TGTGCCAGCAGCTGGGGTTGGGGCATGAACACTGAAGCTTTCTTT,CASSWGWGMNTEAFF
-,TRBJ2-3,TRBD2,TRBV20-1,TGCAGTGCTCGGATAGCGGGGCCCACAGATACGCAGTATTTT,CSARIAGPTDTQYF
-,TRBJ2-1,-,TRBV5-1,TGCGCCAGCAGGGCGGGGGCAGGATCCTACAATGAGCAGTTCTTC,CASRAGAGSYNEQFF
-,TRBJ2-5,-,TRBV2,TGTGCCAGCAGTGACCTCGTGGAGCAAGAGACCCAGTACTTC,CASSDLVEQETQYF
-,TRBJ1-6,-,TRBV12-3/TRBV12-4,TGTGCCAGCAGACCGGGGGTGGGATCACCCCTCCACTTT,CASRPGVGSPLHF
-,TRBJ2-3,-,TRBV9,TGTGCCAGCAGCGTATCGAGGGATACGCAGTATTTT,CASSVSRDTQYF
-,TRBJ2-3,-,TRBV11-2,TGTGCCAGCAGCTTAGATGTCCCAACAGATACGCAGTATTTT,CASSLDVPTDTQYF
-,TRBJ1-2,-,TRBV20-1,TGCAGGGGTGAGGGAAGACGTTATGGCTACACCTTC,CRGEGRRYGYTF